Listed here is a single TCR beta chain. Methods used by the authors: Amplifying reference gene primers gave estimates of nucleated cell counts. This table comes from immunoSEQ multiplex PCR, and its TCRdb copy is limited to in-frame clones, with some not included. D and trimming were read from the DNA, whereas the V and J calls and clone size are those reported in that table. The sample lists about 170,000 clones; about four fifths were seen once. This sample is drawn from a study of blood T cell repertoires in COVID-19. In the study overall: Both acute and convalescent COVID-19 samples were obtained from the United States, Italy and Spain. Sample material is recorded as cDNA or gDNA derived from T cells, B-cell-depleted T cells, or PBMCs.

In Seattle, patients joined the study during active infection and were tracked longitudinally. Germline CDR1 and CDR2: LNHDA and SQIVND (reference sequence). J lost 0 bases, V lost 4 bases, and 3 bases had no gene match. There are 16 residues in the CDR3. The sequenced material came from peripheral blood. This chain joins TRBV19 and TRBJ1-6; 7 bases are a match to TRBD1. The sequence came from an elderly woman with COVID-19, enrolled during active disease. The CDR3 here is CASSTQGFSYNSPLHF. Here the CDR3 DNA reads TGTGCCAGTAGTACACAGGGGTTCTCCTATAATTCACCCCTCCACTTT.